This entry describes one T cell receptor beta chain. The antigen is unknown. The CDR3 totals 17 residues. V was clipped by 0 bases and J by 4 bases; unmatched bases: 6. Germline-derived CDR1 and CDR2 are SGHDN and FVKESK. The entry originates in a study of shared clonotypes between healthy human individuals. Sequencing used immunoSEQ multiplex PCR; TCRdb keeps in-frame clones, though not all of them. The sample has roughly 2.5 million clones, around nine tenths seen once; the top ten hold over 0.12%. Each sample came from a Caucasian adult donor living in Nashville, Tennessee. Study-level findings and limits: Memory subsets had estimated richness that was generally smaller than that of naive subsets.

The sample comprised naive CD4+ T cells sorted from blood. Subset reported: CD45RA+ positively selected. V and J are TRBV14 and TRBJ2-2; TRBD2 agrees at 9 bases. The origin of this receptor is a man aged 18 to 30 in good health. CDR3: CASSQDPGGGATGELFF. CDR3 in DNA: TGTGCCAGCAGCCAAGATCCCGGCGGGGGGGCCACCGGGGAGCTGTTTTTT.